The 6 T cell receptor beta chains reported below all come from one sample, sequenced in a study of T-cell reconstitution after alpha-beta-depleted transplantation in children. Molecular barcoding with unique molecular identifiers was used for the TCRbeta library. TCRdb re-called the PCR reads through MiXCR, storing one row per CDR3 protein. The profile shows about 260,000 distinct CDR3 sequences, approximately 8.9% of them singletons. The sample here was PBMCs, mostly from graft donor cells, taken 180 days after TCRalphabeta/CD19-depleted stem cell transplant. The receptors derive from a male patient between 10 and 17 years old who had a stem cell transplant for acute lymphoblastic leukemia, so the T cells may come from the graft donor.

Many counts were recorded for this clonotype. The CDR3 is CSAISTPGARGEQYF. CDR3 DNA: TGCAGTGCTATTTCCACCCCGGGGGCGAGAGGCGAGCAGTACTTC. The chain joins TRBV20-1 to TRBJ2-7; D is tentatively TRBD1 or TRBD2 (6 bases each). The V end was cut by 4 bases, the J end by 6 bases, with 22 bases between. The CDR3 runs to 15 residues. The germline V gene has CDR1 DFQATT and CDR2 SNEGSKA (reference sequence).

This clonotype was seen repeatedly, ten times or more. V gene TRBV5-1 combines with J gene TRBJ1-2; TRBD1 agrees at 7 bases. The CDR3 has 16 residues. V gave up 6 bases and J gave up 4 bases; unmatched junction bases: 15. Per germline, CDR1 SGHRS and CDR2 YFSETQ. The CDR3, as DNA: TGCGCCAGCAACAGGGGCCCTTGGGGGCTTGGCTATGGCTACACCTTC. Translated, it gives CASNRGPWGLGYGYTF.

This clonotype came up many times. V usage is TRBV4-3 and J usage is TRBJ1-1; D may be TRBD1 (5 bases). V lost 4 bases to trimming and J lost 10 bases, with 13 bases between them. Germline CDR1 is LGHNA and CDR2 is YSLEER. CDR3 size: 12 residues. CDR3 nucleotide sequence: TGCGCCAGCAGCCCAGAACGGGGCGGAGCTTTCTTT. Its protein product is CASSPERGGAFF.

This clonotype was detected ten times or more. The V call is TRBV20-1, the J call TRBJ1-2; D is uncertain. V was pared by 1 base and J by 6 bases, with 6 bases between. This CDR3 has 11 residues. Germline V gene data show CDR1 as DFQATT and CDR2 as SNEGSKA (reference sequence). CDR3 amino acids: CSARGEDGYTF. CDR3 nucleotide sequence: TGCAGTGCTAGAGGGGAGGATGGCTACACCTTC.

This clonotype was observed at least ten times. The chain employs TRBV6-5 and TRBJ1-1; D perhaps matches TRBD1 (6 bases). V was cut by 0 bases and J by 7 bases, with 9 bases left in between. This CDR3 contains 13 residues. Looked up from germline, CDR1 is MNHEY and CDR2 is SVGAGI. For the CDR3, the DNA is TGTGCCAGCAGTTACTCGGGGGCCGGTGAAGCTTTCTTT. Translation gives CASSYSGAGEAFF.

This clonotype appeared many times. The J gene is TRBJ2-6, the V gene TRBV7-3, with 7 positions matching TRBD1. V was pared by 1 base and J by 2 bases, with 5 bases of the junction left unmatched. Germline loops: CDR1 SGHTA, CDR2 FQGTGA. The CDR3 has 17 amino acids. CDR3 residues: CASSLKGAGAGANVLTF. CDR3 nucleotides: TGTGCCAGCAGCTTAAAGGGGGCAGGGGCTGGGGCCAACGTCCTGACTTTC.